The clone carrying this T cell receptor (beta chain) was seen at least ten times. Using unique molecular identifiers, the investigators prepared the TCRbeta library. TCRdb itself ran the PCR reads through MiXCR, one entry per CDR3 protein. The sample includes around 600,000 distinct CDR3 sequences, 16% of them seen just once. This CDR3 is built from 13 residues. The germline V gene encodes CDR1 SGHDT and CDR2 YYEEEE. V shed 3 bases and J 12 bases; nucleotides not matched to a gene: 7. The record originates from a study of T-cell reconstitution after alpha-beta-depleted transplantation in children. The sequence was collected from a human donor who donated a stem cell graft to a child with acute myeloid leukemia. The chain combines TRBV5-6 with TRBJ2-1; 9 bases map to TRBD2. Specimen: PBMCs from the stem cell graft donor, collected from the stem cell graft. The CDR3 DNA reads as TGTGCCAGCAGCTCCCCTAGCGGGGTGGGGCAGTTCTTC. It codes for CASSSPSGVGQFF.